The 23 T cell receptor beta chains presented below share a single source sample, sequenced in a study of blood T cell repertoires in COVID-19. The data were produced by immunoSEQ multiplex PCR, yet TCRdb's version contains in-frame clones alone and is incomplete. This sample has a few hundred thousand clones; around 90% occur once, and the top ten carry under 3.5%. Sequences were obtained from peripheral blood. The receptors were sampled from a woman aged 25 to 39 with COVID-19, enrolled during active disease.

This chain links TRBV2 with TRBJ2-7; TRBD1 matches at 7 bases. V was clipped by 8 bases and J by 1 base; unmatched bases: 5. The germline CDR1 and CDR2 sequences are SNHLY and FYNNEI. This CDR3 region has 13 residues. The CDR3 coding sequence is TGTGCCAGCGGACAGGAACATTCCTACGAGCAGTACTTC. It yields the protein CASGQEHSYEQYF.

V usage is TRBV6-5 and J usage is TRBJ1-1; TRBD1 might be the D (6 bases). Germline CDR1 MNHEY, CDR2 SVGAGI. V was clipped by 6 bases and J by 0 bases, with 14 bases between them. This CDR3 has 15 residues. CDR3 in DNA: TGTGCCAGCAGGCGGACAGCCTTAATGAACACTGAAGCTTTCTTT. Protein sequence: CASRRTALMNTEAFF.

The CDR3 DNA reads TGTGCCAGCAGTGAACGAGGGTCACAGGGGCGAGAGACCCAGTACTTC. Translation gives CASSERGSQGRETQYF. The V gene is TRBV6-1, the J gene TRBJ2-5, with 7 bases fitting TRBD1. V dropped 2 bases and J dropped 4; count of bases not matched to a gene: 10. This CDR3 has 16 amino acids. CDR1 is MNHNS and CDR2 is SASEGT in the germline V gene.

The rearrangement joins TRBV24-1 to TRBJ2-1; 10 nucleotides match TRBD2. The V segment lost 5 bases and the J segment 2 bases; nucleotides outside the gene matches: 8. The germline CDR1 and CDR2 sequences are KGHDR and SFDVKD. The CDR3 runs 17 residues. The CDR3 region has the DNA TGTGCCACCAGTGCTACTAGCGGGACCGAAACCTACAATGAGCAGTTCTTC. Its protein product is CATSATSGTETYNEQFF.

V usage is TRBV5-1 and J usage is TRBJ2-1; 10 nucleotides agree with TRBD2. V was clipped by 4 bases and J by 7 bases; unmatched bases: 11. Germline V gives CDR1 SGHRS, CDR2 YFSETQ. This CDR3 has 16 amino acids. The CDR3 sequence is CASSGAGGPHLNEQFF. CDR3 in DNA: TGCGCCAGCAGCGGAGCGGGAGGGCCACATTTGAATGAGCAGTTCTTC.

The chain links TRBV5-1 to TRBJ2-5; TRBD1 matches 7 bases. Germline loops: CDR1 SGHRS, CDR2 YFSETQ. J gave up 4 bases and V 0 bases, and 6 bases lay outside the gene matches. The CDR3 has 15 amino acids. The CDR3 loop is CASSLGQQGLETQYF. Here the CDR3 DNA reads TGCGCCAGCAGCTTGGGACAACAGGGGTTAGAGACCCAGTACTTC.

This clone is judged medium-sized. This rearrangement joins TRBV27 to TRBJ2-7; 12 positions agree with TRBD1. The V gene's germline CDR1 is MNHEY and CDR2 SMNVEV (reference sequence). Losses at the gene ends were 8 bases for V and 5 bases for J; bases not matched to a gene: 4. This CDR3 has 13 residues. The CDR3: CASWGTGGNEQYF. CDR3 DNA: TGTGCCAGCTGGGGGACAGGGGGCAACGAGCAGTACTTC.

This clone was recorded only once. V usage is TRBV19 and J usage is TRBJ1-6, with 7 bases lining up with TRBD1. Looked up from germline, CDR1 is LNHDA and CDR2 is SQIVND (reference sequence). This CDR3 has 15 residues. V lost 5 bases to trimming and J lost 5 bases; unmatched junction nucleotides: 6. The CDR3 DNA is TGTGCCAGTAGTTTCTCCGGACAGGATAATTCACCCCTCCACTTT. This gives the protein CASSFSGQDNSPLHF.

The chain combines TRBV3-1 (or the pseudogene TRBV3-2) with TRBJ2-5; D ambiguous. Trimming pared 4 bases from V and 0 bases from J, leaving 12 bases between. The CDR3 is 15 residues long. Germline loops: CDR1 LGHDT, CDR2 YNNKEL (reference sequence). CDR3 nucleotide sequence: TGTGCCAGCAGCCCAAGAACCAGATACCAAGAGACCCAGTACTTC. Translating gives CASSPRTRYQETQYF.

The chain links TRBV5-6 to TRBJ2-1, with TRBD2 matching over 7 bases. V shed 4 bases and J 0 bases; nucleotides not matched to a gene: 7. The germline V gene encodes CDR1 SGHDT and CDR2 YYEEEE. This CDR3 contains 16 residues. The CDR3 spells CASSPRRLASYNEQFF. In nucleotides, the CDR3 is TGTGCCAGCAGCCCAAGGAGACTAGCCTCCTACAATGAGCAGTTCTTC.

The CDR3 sequence is CASSISAGNEQFF. The CDR3 region has the DNA TGTGCCAGTAGTATCTCAGCGGGTAATGAGCAGTTCTTC. This chain links TRBV19 with TRBJ2-1, with D perhaps matching TRBD2 (6 bases). The CDR3 totals 13 residues. V lost 3 bases and J 7 bases, leaving 10 bases between the germline ends. Germline CDR1 LNHDA, CDR2 SQIVND (reference sequence). The full variable domain, rest sourced from reference TRBV19 and TRBJ2-1, is DGGITQSPKYLFRKEGQNVTLSCEQNLNHDAMYWYRQDPGQGLRLIYYSQIVNDFQKGDIAEGYSVSREKKESFPLTVTSAQKNPTAFYLCASSISAGNEQFFGPGTRLTVL.

This sequence joins TRBV6-1 and TRBJ1-1; D possibly corresponds to TRBD1 (5 bases). This CDR3 contains 16 residues. V dropped 1 base and J dropped 2 bases, with 14 bases sitting between them. Germline CDR1 is MNHNS and CDR2 is SASEGT. The CDR3 reads CASSEVGFGANTEAFF. The CDR3 DNA is TGTGCCAGCAGTGAAGTAGGGTTTGGGGCCAACACTGAAGCTTTCTTT.

The chain has TRBV7-9 and TRBJ1-2; no clear D gene. In germline, CDR1 is SEHNR, CDR2 FQNEAQ (reference sequence). The length of the CDR3 is 11 residues. Trimming pared 10 bases from V and 8 bases from J, leaving 14 bases between. CDR3 bases: TGTGCCACCTCGCCTGGGCGAGGCTACACCTTC. It yields the protein CATSPGRGYTF.

The V call is TRBV27, the J call TRBJ1-1; perhaps TRBD1 as D (5 bases). The V gene lost 4 bases and the J gene lost 4 bases, with 13 bases spanning the gap. This CDR3 has 14 residues. CDR1 MNHEY and CDR2 SMNVEV come from the germline V gene (reference sequence). For the CDR3, the DNA is TGTGCCAGCAGTTCGGGGGTGAGCAGCACTGAAGCTTTCTTT. It specifies CASSSGVSSTEAFF.

The J gene is TRBJ1-6, the V gene TRBV6-1; D gene ambiguous. Trimming pared 2 bases from V and 8 bases from J, leaving 10 bases between. There are 14 residues in the CDR3. Germline loops: CDR1 MNHNS, CDR2 SASEGT. The CDR3 spells CASSEHGSDSPLHF. The CDR3 region has the DNA TGTGCCAGCAGTGAACACGGCAGCGATTCACCCCTCCACTTT.

There are a few counts of this clone. CDR3 region: CATMDRDEQYF. Here the CDR3 DNA reads TGTGCCACCATGGACAGGGATGAGCAGTACTTC. The rearrangement joins TRBV24-1 to TRBJ2-7, with 8 bases matching TRBD1. V lost 8 bases to trimming and J lost 7 bases; unmatched junction nucleotides: 3. The CDR3 runs to 11 residues. Germline V CDR1 and CDR2: KGHDR, SFDVKD.

The chain recombines TRBV18 with TRBJ2-5; a possible D gene is TRBD1 (6 bases). CDR1 is KGHSH and CDR2 is LQKENI in the germline V gene. The V gene lost 4 bases and the J gene lost 4 bases, with 16 bases spanning the gap. The CDR3 covers 15 residues. The CDR3 DNA reads TGTGCCAGCTCACGGACAACAGGGAGTGGAGAGACCCAGTACTTC. Its protein product is CASSRTTGSGETQYF.

The chain joins TRBV3-1 (or the pseudogene TRBV3-2) to TRBJ2-7; D not resolved. Germline lookup yields CDR1 LGHDT and CDR2 YNNKEL (reference sequence). CDR3 length: 13 amino acids. V lost 1 base and J lost 6, with 10 bases in between. The DNA of the CDR3 is TGTGCCAGCAGCCAAGTCCCTGAGGCCGAGCAGTACTTC. This gives the protein CASSQVPEAEQYF.

The genes are TRBV4-1 and TRBJ2-5, with 8 positions matching TRBD1. There are 14 residues in the CDR3. Germline-derived CDR1 and CDR2 are MGHRA and YSYEKL. V shed 4 bases and J 5 bases; nucleotides not matched to a gene: 6. The CDR3 is CASSRRGLGETQYF. The CDR3, as DNA: TGCGCCAGCAGCCGCAGGGGGCTTGGTGAGACCCAGTACTTC.

The rearrangement uses TRBV25-1 and TRBJ1-4; D is uncertain. Trimming removed 2 bases from V and 0 bases from J, with 10 bases in between. There are 16 residues in the CDR3. Germline V gene data show CDR1 as MGHDK and CDR2 as SYGVNS. The CDR3 coding sequence is TGTGCCAGCAGTGAACTCATCTATGCAACTAATGAAAAACTGTTTTTT. Protein sequence: CASSELIYATNEKLFF.

V gene TRBV7-9 combines with J gene TRBJ2-2, with 9 bases aligning to TRBD2. This CDR3 is 16 amino acids long. Germline CDR1 reads SEHNR; CDR2 reads FQNEAQ (reference sequence). V dropped 5 bases and J dropped 5; count of bases not matched to a gene: 9. Here the CDR3 DNA reads TGTGCCAGCAGCCCCCGCGGGGGGGGTGAAACCGGGGAGCTGTTTTTT. This encodes CASSPRGGGETGELFF.

The chain combines TRBV2 with TRBJ2-7; 8 bases fit TRBD2. V gave up 1 base and J gave up 4 bases; unmatched junction bases: 6. This CDR3 comprises 15 residues. Looked up from germline, CDR1 is SNHLY and CDR2 is FYNNEI. In nucleotides, the CDR3 is TGTGCCAGCAGTGAAGACGGACTAGCCCAATACGAGCAGTACTTC. Translation gives CASSEDGLAQYEQYF.

In its sample, this clone was seen a few times. The chain employs TRBV7-2 and TRBJ1-2, with D unclear. The CDR3 has 15 residues. Germline V gene data show CDR1 as SGHTA and CDR2 as FQGNSA. Trimming pared 7 bases from V and 0 bases from J, leaving 15 bases between. The CDR3 region is CASTPAAGANYGYTF. The CDR3 nucleotides read TGTGCCAGCACCCCCGCGGCGGGCGCTAACTATGGCTACACCTTC.